This T cell receptor beta chain was captured in a study of T cells after posttransplantation cyclophosphamide. Study-wide results and caveats: Recipient CMV seropositivity and CMV reactivation strongly tracked TRB clonality. Donor CD8+ memory clones often dominated recipient blood repertoires at later times. Blood and skin or GI T cell repertoires showed limited TRB overlap.

From germline, CDR1 is SGHNT and CDR2 YENEEA. This CDR3 contains 18 residues. V lost 1 base to trimming and J lost 0 bases; unmatched junction nucleotides: 11. Clones were sequenced by immunoSEQ multiplex PCR, and TCRdb holds only the in-frame ones, with some missing. Of about 4,100 clones listed, roughly 77% are singletons. A marrow graft followed busulfan-fludarabine conditioning, with cyclophosphamide on days +3 and +4. In this sample, this clone turned up once. Its antigen is as yet unknown. This sequence was found in a male patient aged 50 to 60 who received an allogeneic stem cell transplant from an unrelated donor, was CMV-positive, and had acute GVHD only. Some of the T cells might come from the graft donor. The chain couples TRBV11-3 to TRBJ2-7, with 8 bases identical to TRBD2. The specimen was PBMCs, collected approximately 30 days after a stem cell transplant with posttransplant cyclophosphamide. CDR3 residues: CASSLARGTSPSSYEQYF. The CDR3 nucleotides read TGTGCCAGCAGCTTAGCCCGTGGGACTAGTCCCAGCTCCTACGAGCAGTACTTC.